This paragraph covers one T cell receptor (beta chain) sequence. The antigen is not known. Each donor provided at least one pre-ART PBMC sample and at least two post-ART PBMC samples. Every specimen held between roughly 0.85-10 million cryopreserved PBMC. These were thawed and washed before DNA extraction. The data derive from a study of long-term antiretroviral therapy in people with HIV. The CDR3 is 19 amino acids. Sequencing relied on immunoSEQ assay v3.0, run at survey level. Here immunoSEQ multiplex PCR was the method, and the copy in TCRdb shows in-frame clones only, minus some. Altogether about 19,000 clones are present, about 80% being singletons, with the ten largest covering approximately 14%. Study-wide results and caveats: Once patients were on ART, diversity went higher but still fell short of transplant donor controls.

The sample was unsorted PBMCs, taken 0.5 years before starting antiretroviral therapy. This receptor was obtained from a woman aged 45-60 years with HIV. This chain uses TRBV21-1 with TRBJ1-1. TRBV21-1 is a known pseudogene. The CDR3 DNA reads TGTGCCAGCAGCAGAGTCTCGGTGAGACCCAACCCCTTGAACACTGAAGCTTTCTTT. As protein: CASSRVSVRPNPLNTEAFF.